This T cell receptor beta chain came from a study of blood T cell repertoires in COVID-19. Only a few counts were recorded for this clone. The germline V gene has CDR1 MNHEY and CDR2 SVGAGI. The length of the CDR3 is 15 residues. The ends were cut back, 0 bases at V and 3 bases at J, with 11 bases in the middle. Source study methods: Estimation of nucleated cell counts was performed using reference gene primer amplification. Here immunoSEQ multiplex PCR was the method, and the copy in TCRdb shows in-frame clones only, minus some. For V, J and clone size, that table is used; D and trimming come from the DNA. The data contain 30,000 to 40,000 clones, around four fifths of them singletons.

Material for sequencing was peripheral blood. The V call is TRBV6-5, the J call TRBJ1-2; D is ambiguous. This clonotype was sampled from a man in his fifties with active COVID-19. The CDR3 sequence is CASSYSTQAYYGYTF. The CDR3, as DNA: TGTGCCAGCAGTTACTCGACCCAGGCATACTATGGCTACACCTTC.